The text below deals with one T cell receptor (beta chain). Its antigen remains unidentified. This specimen belongs to a study of cytomegalovirus exposure and HLA in healthy donors. Amplification used 60 Vbeta primers and 13 Jbeta primers. Some clones are missing from TCRdb's copy, which holds only in-frame ones; the method was immunoSEQ multiplex PCR. This sample's table reports 200,000 to 250,000 clones. Study-level points and caveats: According to an earlier analysis, most TCR beta V segments yielded productive rearrangements about 90% or about 30% of the time. Several top significant clusters appeared, in a later analysis, to be linked to common viral pathogens.

The CDR3 contains 16 residues. V lost 1 base, J lost 5 bases, and 18 bases lay in between. The germline gives CDR1 SEHNR, CDR2 FQNEAQ (reference sequence). The clonotype was recovered from a girl aged 2 to 9 in good health and CMV-seropositive. The sample comprised PBMCs. This rearrangement joins TRBV7-9 to TRBJ2-7; TRBD2 might be the D (6 bases). Written as DNA, the CDR3 is TGTGCCAGCAGCTTAGTGTTCGGCGCAGGGAGGAACGAGCAGTACTTC. Its protein product is CASSLVFGAGRNEQYF.